The T cell receptor (beta chain) under discussion was sequenced for a study of T cell responses to AZD1222 COVID-19 vaccine. Sequencing was performed with immunoSEQ multiplex PCR; in TCRdb, only in-frame clones are kept and a portion is missing. The table shows tens of thousands of clones, with 70% to 90% occurring only once. Regarding this clone: What it recognizes is unknown.

General study results and limits: Only after the peak T cell response were repertoires sampled. Clonal diversity may have been underestimated in mostly white British donors. Rises in breadth and depth of Spike-specific TCRs came after two AZD1222 doses. Vaccine-associated CD4 TCRs spanned spike, dominant at 160-218 and 743-854.

The germline gives CDR1 MNHNS, CDR2 SASEGT. The length of the CDR3 is 15 residues. Trimming took 3 bases from V and 1 from J, leaving 11 bases between them. This receptor was taken from an adult in good health. The V and J genes are TRBV6-1 and TRBJ2-3; TRBD2 is a possible D gene (5 bases). The sequenced sample was peripheral blood, obtained on day 0 of AZD1222 vaccination. In DNA form, the CDR3 reads TGTGCCAGCAGTGACCCAAACGGGGGCACAGATACGCAGTATTTT. It specifies CASSDPNGGTDTQYF.